This TCR beta chain was recorded in a study of blood T cell repertoires in COVID-19. Study background: Samples representing acute and convalescent COVID-19 were sourced from the United States, Italy and Spain. PBMCs, B-cell-depleted T cells, or T cells provided the cDNA or gDNA that made up the material.

In the original workflow: Reference gene primer amplification yielded estimated nucleated cell counts. The assay was immunoSEQ multiplex PCR, and TCRdb's table has in-frame clones only and misses some. Clonal size and the V and J genes are those of that table, whereas D and trimming came from the DNA. The sample yields 190,000 or so clones, approximately 86% seen once. The V end lost 4 bases, the J end lost 5 bases, and 15 bases lay between the germline ends. The CDR3 has 14 amino acids. The germline V gene encodes CDR1 SGHRS and CDR2 YFSETQ. This clonotype originated in a man aged 35 to 55 with active or convalescent COVID-19. The chain carries TRBV5-1 and TRBJ2-5; D is undetermined. The source material was peripheral blood. Written as DNA, the CDR3 is TGCGCCAGCAGCCCGCCTCTGGTCTACGAGACCCAGTACTTC. Protein: CASSPPLVYETQYF.